These 30 T cell receptor beta chains were sequenced from one sample in a study of blood T cell repertoires in COVID-19. The repertoire was sequenced with immunoSEQ multiplex PCR; TCRdb's copy has only in-frame clones and lacks some. This table has a few hundred thousand clones, 75% to 90% appearing once. Input material: PBMCs or T cells enriched from blood (not recorded which). Receptors originate from a woman aged 40 to 49 who had recovered from COVID-19.

This clone was observed a single time. The V call is TRBV28, the J call TRBJ2-7; 11 positions agree with TRBD1. The J segment lost 6 bases and the V segment lost 2 bases, leaving 6 bases of the junction unmatched. The CDR3 totals 15 residues. Germline CDR1 and CDR2: MDHEN and SYDVKM. This CDR3 reads CASSLGTGGGAEQYF. The CDR3 coding sequence is TGTGCCAGCAGTTTAGGGACAGGGGGGGGCGCCGAGCAGTACTTC.

The V and J genes are TRBV6-4 and TRBJ2-1; D may be TRBD1 (5 bases). Germline CDR1 MRHNA, CDR2 SNTAGT. Trimming removed 0 bases from V and 0 bases from J, with 6 bases in between. The CDR3 is 15 amino acids. The CDR3: CASSDSDSSYNEQFF. CDR3 coding DNA: TGTGCCAGCAGTGACTCAGACAGCTCCTACAATGAGCAGTTCTTC.

The chain couples TRBV10-3 to TRBJ2-5, with 16 bases fitting TRBD2. This CDR3 is 20 amino acids long. V shed 6 bases and J 0 bases; nucleotides not matched to a gene: 13. Germline CDR1 reads ENHRY; CDR2 reads SYGVKD. The CDR3 sequence: CAISRLPGTSGGAYQETQYF. CDR3 in DNA: TGTGCCATCAGCCGACTTCCCGGGACTAGCGGGGGGGCGTACCAAGAGACCCAGTACTTC.

The chain is built from TRBV29-1 and TRBJ2-5, with 7 bases matching TRBD1. The length of the CDR3 is 14 residues. V lost 6 bases to trimming and J lost 4 bases; unmatched junction nucleotides: 11. Germline V gene lookup returns CDR1 SQVTM and CDR2 ANQGSEA. The CDR3 DNA reads TGCAGCGTAGGTAGACAGGGAGCAGGAGAGACCCAGTACTTC. It codes for CSVGRQGAGETQYF.

The rearrangement joins TRBV4-3 to TRBJ1-1; weak D call: TRBD1 (5 bases). The germline V and J ends were trimmed by 0 bases and 2 bases, with 13 bases remaining between them. CDR1 is LGHNA and CDR2 is YSLEER in the germline V gene. CDR3 length equals 16 residues. The CDR3 loop reads CASSQDGSRANTEAFF. The CDR3 bases are TGCGCCAGCAGCCAAGATGGGTCCAGGGCCAACACTGAAGCTTTCTTT.

This clone was recorded once. The chain links TRBV19 to TRBJ1-5; no definite D call. The CDR3 sequence is 15 residues long. V lost 5 bases to trimming and J lost 0 bases, with 11 bases between them. Germline V lookup: CDR1 LNHDA, CDR2 SQIVND (reference sequence). CDR3 in amino acids: CASSRVETSNQPQHF. CDR3 sequence (DNA): TGTGCCAGTAGTCGGGTAGAGACTAGCAATCAGCCCCAGCATTTT. The whole variable domain, remainder taken from reference TRBV19 and TRBJ1-5, is DGGITQSPKYLFRKEGQNVTLSCEQNLNHDAMYWYRQDPGQGLRLIYYSQIVNDFQKGDIAEGYSVSREKKESFPLTVTSAQKNPTAFYLCASSRVETSNQPQHFGDGTRLSIL.

V is TRBV5-6 and J is TRBJ1-3; no definite D call. Looked up from germline, CDR1 is SGHDT and CDR2 is YYEEEE. V was shortened by 0 bases and J by 0 bases, with 7 bases between the two germline ends. The CDR3 runs to 15 residues. CDR3 nucleotide sequence: TGTGCCAGCAGCTTGGACAGAGTCTCTGGAAACACCATATATTTT. Its translation: CASSLDRVSGNTIYF.

This chain joins TRBV7-3 and TRBJ2-1, with TRBD2 as a possible D gene (6 bases). Per germline, CDR1 SGHTA and CDR2 FQGTGA. Trimming stripped 0 bases from V and 5 bases from J, with 20 bases between. This CDR3 comprises 18 residues. CDR3 DNA: TGTGCCAGCAGCTTAACGGGAGGTCAGGACCATCCCAACAATGAGCAGTTCTTC. This sequence encodes CASSLTGGQDHPNNEQFF.

The chain recombines TRBV28 with TRBJ1-1; unclear D gene. The CDR3 totals 11 residues. Germline CDR1 reads MDHEN; CDR2 reads SYDVKM. V lost 1 base and J 8 bases, leaving 5 bases between the germline ends. The CDR3 bases are TGTGCCAGCAGTTTATTCGGGGAAGCTTTCTTT. As protein: CASSLFGEAFF.

The chain joins TRBV19 to TRBJ2-2; 8 nucleotides match TRBD2. Unmatched junction bases numbered 2, after V lost 3 bases and J lost 5 bases. The CDR3 length is 14 residues. CDR1 and CDR2 from the germline V gene are LNHDA and SQIVND (reference sequence). CDR3: CASSMERGTGELFF. The CDR3, as DNA: TGTGCCAGTAGTATGGAGCGGGGGACCGGGGAGCTGTTTTTT.

The rearrangement joins TRBV29-1 to TRBJ1-1; weak D call: TRBD1 (5 bases). Germline V CDR1 and CDR2: SQVTM, ANQGSEA. Trimming removed 6 bases at V and 0 bases at J, with 11 bases between. This CDR3 comprises 13 residues. The CDR3 here is CSVRGELNTEAFF. The CDR3 DNA reads TGCAGCGTGCGGGGGGAATTGAACACTGAAGCTTTCTTT.

The rearrangement joins TRBV29-1 to TRBJ2-1; 10 bases line up with TRBD2. This CDR3 region has 13 residues. Germline assignment: CDR1 SQVTM and CDR2 ANQGSEA. V lost 4 bases and J lost 5; bases outside the gene matches: 2. The CDR3 loop is CSVGTSGNNEQFF. Written as DNA, the CDR3 is TGCAGCGTTGGTACTAGCGGGAACAATGAGCAGTTCTTC.

CDR3 sequence (DNA): TGTGCCAGCAGCCAATGGGGTAGCGGGAGCGTCCACGAGCAGTACTTC. It translates to CASSQWGSGSVHEQYF. The J gene is TRBJ2-7, the V gene TRBV3-1 (or the pseudogene TRBV3-2); 9 positions agree with TRBD2. The CDR3 is made up of 16 amino acids. Germline CDR1 is LGHDT and CDR2 is YNNKEL (reference sequence). V gave up 2 bases and J gave up 5 bases; unmatched junction bases: 10.

The V call is TRBV29-1, the J call TRBJ1-3, with TRBD1 as a possible D gene (6 bases). The CDR3 is 14 residues long. Trimming stripped 6 bases from V and 3 bases from J, with 15 bases between. From germline, CDR1 is SQVTM and CDR2 ANQGSEA. CDR3 sequence reads: CSVDGGRDGNTIYF. The CDR3 DNA is TGCAGCGTGGACGGGGGGCGGGATGGAAACACCATATATTTT.

V is TRBV28 and J is TRBJ2-5; TRBD1 aligns across 11 bases. CDR3 length: 15 amino acids. Germline CDR1 MDHEN, CDR2 SYDVKM. J gave up 1 base and V 8 bases, and 6 bases lay outside the gene matches. This chain's CDR3 is CASHGTGGVQETQYF. DNA for the CDR3: TGTGCCAGCCACGGGACAGGGGGGGTCCAAGAGACCCAGTACTTC.

This chain joins TRBV30 and TRBJ2-2; tentatively, D is TRBD1 (6 bases). Trimming took 5 bases from V and 1 from J, leaving 8 bases between them. In germline, CDR1 is GTSNPN, CDR2 SVGIG (reference sequence). This CDR3 region has 13 residues. As DNA, the CDR3 is TGTGCCTGGGACAGGTTGAACACCGGGGAGCTGTTTTTT. Protein sequence: CAWDRLNTGELFF.

The rearrangement links TRBV5-1 to TRBJ2-2; 7 bases agree with TRBD1. Trimming cost V 1 base and J 6 bases; bases outside gene matches: 15. The CDR3 runs to 18 residues. CDR1 is SGHRS and CDR2 is YFSETQ in the germline V gene. Written as DNA, the CDR3 is TGCGCCAGCAGCTTGAGGAGACAGGGACCGAAGGAAGCCGGGGAGCTGTTTTTT. This codes for CASSLRRQGPKEAGELFF.

The V and J genes are TRBV9 and TRBJ2-5; 8 nucleotides agree with TRBD2. Trimming took 0 bases from V and 5 from J; bases not matched to a gene: 0. The CDR3 sequence is 13 residues long. The germline CDR1 and CDR2 sequences are SGDLS and YYNGEE. As DNA, the CDR3 is TGTGCCAGCAGCGTAGGCGGGAGGGAGACCCAGTACTTC. It encodes CASSVGGRETQYF.

This clone came up a few times. This rearrangement joins TRBV27 to TRBJ2-1; D gene uncertain. In germline, CDR1 is MNHEY, CDR2 SMNVEV (reference sequence). V shed 2 bases and J shed 0 bases, with 8 bases lying between them. This CDR3 comprises 15 residues. CDR3: CASSLPPGSYNEQFF. The CDR3 DNA follows: TGTGCCAGCAGTTTACCACCAGGCTCCTACAATGAGCAGTTCTTC.

V is TRBV24-1 and J is TRBJ2-1, with 8 bases aligning to TRBD2. Per the germline V gene, CDR1 is KGHDR and CDR2 is SFDVKD. The CDR3 extends over 16 amino acids. V lost 4 bases to trimming and J lost 9 bases; unmatched junction nucleotides: 13. CDR3 nucleotide sequence: TGTGCCACCAGTGACTTCGGACGGGGGGGCATGTTTGAGCAGTTCTTC. Amino acids: CATSDFGRGGMFEQFF.

Turning to this clone: This could be a read error, since a much larger clone is one nucleotide away. J is TRBJ2-7 and V is TRBV6-2 or TRBV6-3; 11 bases are shared with TRBD2. Germline values: CDR1 MNHEY, CDR2 SVGEGT. The ends lost 2 bases at V and 3 bases at J; junction bases unmatched: 3. The CDR3 has 15 amino acids. In nucleotides, the CDR3 is TGTGCCAGCAGTTACGGACTAGCGGGTAACTACGAGCAGTACTTC. As protein: CASSYGLAGNYEQYF.

This clone was detected once. The chain combines TRBV4-1 with TRBJ2-7, with 9 bases fitting TRBD2. CDR1 and CDR2 from the germline V gene are MGHRA and YSYEKL. V shed 4 bases, J shed 2 bases, and the junction held 6 bases outside the gene matches. This CDR3 has 15 amino acids. CDR3 bases: TGCGCCAGCAGCCGAGGCCTAGCGGGAACCTACGAGCAGTACTTC. Protein product: CASSRGLAGTYEQYF.

The chain combines TRBV5-1 with TRBJ1-5; D gene unclear. V was clipped by 1 base and J by 6 bases, with 8 bases between them. The CDR3 is made up of 13 amino acids. CDR1 is SGHRS, CDR2 YFSETQ, per germline. The CDR3 DNA reads TGCGCCAGCAGCTTGACGGGGAGTCAGCCCCAGCATTTT. Its translation: CASSLTGSQPQHF. The variable domain in full, completed from reference TRBV5-1 and TRBJ1-5, reads KAGVTQTPRYLIKTRGQQVTLSCSPISGHRSVSWYQQTPGQGLQFLFEYFSETQRNKGNFPGRFSGRQFSNSRSEMNVSTLELGDSALYLCASSLTGSQPQHFGDGTRLSIL.

CDR3 loop: CASMAGDETGELFF. In nucleotides, the CDR3 is TGTGCCAGCATGGCGGGAGATGAAACCGGGGAGCTGTTTTTT. The V gene is TRBV9, the J gene TRBJ2-2, with TRBD2 identical over 7 bases. Germline-derived CDR1 and CDR2 are SGDLS and YYNGEE. The CDR3 loop spans 14 amino acids. V gave up 6 bases and J gave up 5 bases; unmatched junction bases: 7. Using reference TRBV9 and TRBJ2-2 for the parts outside the CDR3, the full variable domain is DSGVTQTPKHLITATGQRVTLRCSPRSGDLSVYWYQQSLDQGLQFLIQYYNGEERAKGNILERFSAQQFPDLHSELNLSSLELGDSALYFCASMAGDETGELFFGEGSRLTVL.

The chain recombines TRBV14 with TRBJ2-7; D is perhaps TRBD1 (7 bases). CDR1 and CDR2 (germline): SGHDN, FVKESK. The CDR3 spans 19 residues. The germline V and J ends were trimmed by 4 bases and 2 bases, with 27 bases remaining between them. The CDR3 loop is CASSRQGGTEISLTYEQYF. In nucleotides, the CDR3 is TGTGCCAGCAGCCGCCAGGGCGGGACAGAAATTTCTTTGACCTACGAGCAGTACTTC. The full variable domain, rest sourced from reference TRBV14 and TRBJ2-7, is EAGVTQFPSHSVIEKGQTVTLRCDPISGHDNLYWYRRVMGKEIKFLLHFVKESKQDESGMPNNRFLAERTGGTYSTLKVQPAELEDSGVYFCASSRQGGTEISLTYEQYFGPGTRLTVT.

The chain is built from TRBV11-2 and TRBJ2-2; 11 bases align to TRBD2. The CDR3 length is 17 residues. V was clipped by 5 bases and J by 0 bases; unmatched bases: 5. From germline, CDR1 is SGHAT and CDR2 FQNNGV. In DNA form, the CDR3 reads TGTGCCAGCAGCCCCCATAGCGGGGGGGCGAACACCGGGGAGCTGTTTTTT. It translates to CASSPHSGGANTGELFF.

This clone turned up a few times. J is TRBJ1-1 and V is TRBV5-4, with 8 nucleotides matching TRBD1. The CDR3 extends over 13 amino acids. Trimming removed 4 bases from V and 7 bases from J; junction bases left unmatched: 6. The germline V gene encodes CDR1 SGHNT and CDR2 YYREEE (reference sequence). CDR3: CASSQGQGSEAFF. The CDR3 bases are TGTGCCAGCAGCCAAGGACAGGGCAGTGAAGCTTTCTTT. The full variable domain, its missing parts supplied by reference TRBV5-4 and TRBJ1-1, is ETGVTQSPTHLIKTRGQQVTLRCSSQSGHNTVSWYQQALGQGPQFIFQYYREEENGRGNFPPRFSGLQFPNYSSELNVNALELDDSALYLCASSQGQGSEAFFGQGTRLTVV.

V and J are TRBV2 and TRBJ1-5, with a tentative D call TRBD1 (5 bases). This CDR3 region has 13 residues. CDR1 and CDR2 from the germline V gene are SNHLY and FYNNEI. Between the trimmed V and J ends, which lost 0 bases and 15 bases, there was a span of 15 bases. CDR3 in amino acids: CASSEALGGSTHF. Here the CDR3 DNA reads TGTGCCAGCAGTGAAGCGCTTGGGGGGTCCACGCATTTT.

This chain uses TRBV5-1 with TRBJ2-7; TRBD2 aligns across 12 bases. J was trimmed by 6 bases and V by 4 bases; bases with no gene match: 11. The germline gives CDR1 SGHRS, CDR2 YFSETQ. The CDR3 runs 16 residues. CDR3 nucleotide sequence: TGCGCCAGCAGCCCTCCTTCTAGCGGGAGGGCCTCCGAGCAGTACTTC. This translates into CASSPPSSGRASEQYF.

This clone occurred once. The chain links TRBV12-3 or TRBV12-4 to TRBJ2-7; a possible D gene is TRBD1 (6 bases). The CDR3 loop spans 13 amino acids. Trimming removed 5 bases at V and 6 bases at J, with 14 bases between. CDR3 coding DNA: TGTGCCAGCAGTCCGCAGACAGGTAGCGAGCAGTACTTC. Translation gives CASSPQTGSEQYF.